The 17 T cell receptor beta chains below come from one sample, sequenced in a study of shared clonotypes between healthy human individuals. Profiled with immunoSEQ multiplex PCR; TCRdb holds only in-frame clones, not every one. The table includes roughly 2.5 million clones, more than 90% detected once. The specimen was naive CD4+ T cells sorted from blood. Sample subset: CD45RA+ positively selected. The receptors shown here come from a man aged 18-30 years in good health.

The chain recombines TRBV7-2 with TRBJ1-2; tentatively, D is TRBD1 (5 bases). V was shortened by 1 base and J by 7 bases, with 13 bases between the two germline ends. Germline V gene data show CDR1 as SGHTA and CDR2 as FQGNSA. The CDR3 covers 14 residues. The DNA of the CDR3 is TGTGCCAGCAGCTTAGTTGCAGGGTGGGGTGGCTACACCTTC. Translation: CASSLVAGWGGYTF.

The rearrangement joins TRBV27 to TRBJ2-7; 7 nucleotides agree with TRBD2. The CDR3 length is 19 residues. Per germline, CDR1 MNHEY and CDR2 SMNVEV (reference sequence). The junction had 16 bases not matched to a gene; V was cut back by 0 bases and J by 2 bases. The CDR3 region has the DNA TGTGCCAGCAGTTTATCGGTCATAACTAGGACTAGAGGGCCCTACGAGCAGTACTTC. Translated: CASSLSVITRTRGPYEQYF.

About this clone: One end of the junction does not line up with germline, which may come from a read error. The V gene is TRBV5-4, the J gene TRBJ1-6, with no clear D. This CDR3 comprises 14 residues. Germline CDR1 is SGHNT and CDR2 is YYREEE (reference sequence). In nucleotides, the CDR3 is TGCGCCAGCAGCCAAGATTTTACGGATTCACCCCTCCACTTT. Its protein is CASSQDFTDSPLHF. Using reference TRBV5-4 and TRBJ1-6 for the parts outside the CDR3, the full variable domain is ETGVTQSPTHLIKTRGQQVTLRCSSQSGHNTVSWYQQALGQGPQFIFQYYREEENGRGNFPPRFSGLQFPNYSSELNVNALELDDSALYLCASSQDFTDSPLHFGNGTRLTVT.

The J gene is TRBJ2-1, the V gene TRBV27; 10 bases align to TRBD2. Germline V gene data show CDR1 as MNHEY and CDR2 as SMNVEV (reference sequence). Germline trimming cut 5 bases from V and 2 bases from J; bases unmatched to any gene: 3. The CDR3 totals 15 residues. The CDR3 sequence: CASSSGRGPYNEQFF. CDR3 in DNA: TGTGCCAGCAGTAGCGGGAGGGGGCCCTACAATGAGCAGTTCTTC.

V and J are TRBV5-1 and TRBJ2-2, with 9 bases identical to TRBD2. The germline gives CDR1 SGHRS, CDR2 YFSETQ. The V and J ends lost 6 bases and 2 bases, in that order; junction bases with no gene match: 8. This CDR3 has 16 residues. The CDR3 protein is CASNTRGTSNTGELFF. CDR3 DNA sequence: TGCGCCAGCAATACGAGGGGGACTAGCAACACCGGGGAGCTGTTTTTT.

The chain links TRBV5-4 to TRBJ2-1, with 7 bases fitting TRBD1. The CDR3 has 15 amino acids. Germline V gene lookup returns CDR1 SGHNT and CDR2 YYREEE (reference sequence). Trimming at V came to 3 bases and at J to 0 bases, leaving 3 bases not matched to a gene. For the CDR3, the DNA is TGTGCCAGCAGCTACAGGGGATACTCCTACAATGAGCAGTTCTTC. Amino acid sequence: CASSYRGYSYNEQFF.

The V call is TRBV10-2, the J call TRBJ2-3, with TRBD2 as a possible D gene (8 bases). The V end was cut by 5 bases, the J end by 10 bases, with 22 bases between. The germline gives CDR1 WSHSY, CDR2 SAAADI. The CDR3 covers 15 residues. The CDR3 loop reads CASSLSGAVTGAQYF. The CDR3 DNA reads as TGCGCCAGCAGTCTTAGCGGGGCGGTCACAGGGGCGCAGTATTTT.

The chain employs TRBV30 and TRBJ2-1; D remains unclear. The V end lost 5 bases, the J end lost 9 bases, and 17 bases lay between the germline ends. This CDR3 spans 13 amino acids. Germline CDR1 and CDR2: GTSNPN and SVGIG (reference sequence). The CDR3 loop is CAWGPGGIAEQFF. In nucleotides, the CDR3 is TGTGCCTGGGGGCCCGGTGGAATCGCTGAGCAGTTCTTC.

The rearrangement uses TRBV10-3 and TRBJ1-1; maybe TRBD1 (5 bases). V was shortened by 6 bases and J by 5 bases, with 16 bases between the two germline ends. The CDR3 covers 14 residues. From germline, CDR1 is ENHRY and CDR2 SYGVKD. This CDR3 is CAISQPGGGTEAFF. DNA for the CDR3: TGTGCCATCAGCCAGCCCGGGGGGGGTACTGAAGCTTTCTTT.

The rearrangement links TRBV6-1 to TRBJ2-3; D remains ambiguous. The CDR3 totals 15 residues. V was shortened by 9 bases and J by 2 bases, with 18 bases between the two germline ends. Germline CDR1 and CDR2: MNHNS and SASEGT. The CDR3 nucleotides read TGTGCCAGTACTCGGGCGATCGCGAACACAGATACGCAGTATTTT. Protein: CASTRAIANTDTQYF.

The chain links TRBV7-9 to TRBJ1-6; D unresolved. The V gene's germline CDR1 is SEHNR and CDR2 FQNEAQ (reference sequence). This CDR3 comprises 14 residues. V was clipped by 4 bases and J by 8 bases, with 12 bases between them. CDR3 DNA: TGTGCCAGCAGCTCAATCCCCTGGGATTCACCCCTCCACTTT. This codes for CASSSIPWDSPLHF.

The chain links TRBV19 to TRBJ1-4; D is possibly TRBD1 (5 bases). From germline, CDR1 is LNHDA and CDR2 SQIVND (reference sequence). The germline V and J ends were trimmed by 3 bases and 4 bases, with 9 bases remaining between them. The CDR3 is 14 residues long. The CDR3 DNA is TGTGCCAGTAGTATCGGGCAGGGTAATGAAAAACTGTTTTTT. This translates into CASSIGQGNEKLFF.

This chain connects TRBV7-2 to TRBJ2-3, with 12 bases identical to TRBD1. The V segment lost 2 bases and the J segment 3 bases; nucleotides outside the gene matches: 6. Germline V gene sequence: CDR1 SGHTA, CDR2 FQGNSA. The CDR3 is 17 amino acids. The CDR3, as DNA: TGTGCCAGCAGCTTATTACCGGGACAGGGGGCTACAGATACGCAGTATTTT. The encoded protein is CASSLLPGQGATDTQYF.

The J gene is TRBJ2-2, the V gene TRBV5-4, with 8 bases aligning to TRBD1. Germline V CDR1 and CDR2: SGHNT, YYREEE (reference sequence). Trimming at V came to 3 bases and at J to 0 bases, leaving 4 bases not matched to a gene. The CDR3 contains 16 residues. The DNA of the CDR3 is TGTGCCAGCAGCTCCTCGACAGGGGCGAACACCGGGGAGCTGTTTTTT. This encodes CASSSSTGANTGELFF.

The count of this clone is one. The V and J genes are TRBV27 and TRBJ2-1; D is possibly TRBD2 (5 bases). Germline CDR1 reads MNHEY; CDR2 reads SMNVEV (reference sequence). V was pared by 6 bases and J by 3 bases, with 9 bases between. The CDR3 sequence is 13 residues long. The CDR3 DNA reads as TGTGCCAGCAGACTAGGACGCTACAATGAGCAGTTCTTC. Its translation is CASRLGRYNEQFF.

The chain employs TRBV2 and TRBJ1-6, with 8 bases fitting TRBD1. CDR1 and CDR2 (germline): SNHLY, FYNNEI. Trimming cost V 6 bases and J 6 bases; bases outside gene matches: 7. The CDR3 has 15 residues. The CDR3 nucleotides are TGTGCCAGCAGGGTAGAAGGACAGGGTAATTCACCCCTCCACTTT. Translated: CASRVEGQGNSPLHF.

The chain recombines TRBV5-6 with TRBJ1-5; D not resolved. Germline V gene sequence: CDR1 SGHDT, CDR2 YYEEEE. This CDR3 is 14 amino acids long. The V end lost 4 bases, the J end lost 0 bases, and 8 bases lay between the germline ends. CDR3 residues: CASSHGDSNQPQHF. CDR3 nucleotides: TGTGCCAGCAGCCACGGGGATAGCAATCAGCCCCAGCATTTT.